This T cell receptor (beta chain) was recovered during a study of T cells after yellow fever vaccination. This clonotype was recorded many times. Its antigen is unidentified. Regarding the study as a whole: Relatively few clonotypes were ones that appeared in both CD4 and CD8 compartments. One caveat is that FACS-sorted repertoires could contain abundant clonotypes contaminating from the bulk population. At around 95% for CD4 and approximately 89% for CD8, most primary-vaccination clones showed up again after the booster.

TCRdb analysed the 5' RACE reads with MiXCR anew, one entry per CDR3 protein. This table holds approximately 550,000 distinct CDR3 sequences, approximately 21% found once. The V gene's germline CDR1 is KGHSH and CDR2 LQKENI. V was shortened by 2 bases and J by 2 bases, with 9 bases between the two germline ends. The CDR3 is 14 amino acids. The chain couples TRBV18 to TRBJ1-2; D unclear. This TCR was sampled from a man aged 30 to 45 who received the YFV17D yellow fever vaccine. The source was PBMCs, collected 15 days after the yellow fever booster vaccination. This CDR3 reads CASSPVGLNYGYTF. The CDR3 DNA reads as TGTGCCAGCTCACCAGTGGGCCTAAACTATGGCTACACCTTC.